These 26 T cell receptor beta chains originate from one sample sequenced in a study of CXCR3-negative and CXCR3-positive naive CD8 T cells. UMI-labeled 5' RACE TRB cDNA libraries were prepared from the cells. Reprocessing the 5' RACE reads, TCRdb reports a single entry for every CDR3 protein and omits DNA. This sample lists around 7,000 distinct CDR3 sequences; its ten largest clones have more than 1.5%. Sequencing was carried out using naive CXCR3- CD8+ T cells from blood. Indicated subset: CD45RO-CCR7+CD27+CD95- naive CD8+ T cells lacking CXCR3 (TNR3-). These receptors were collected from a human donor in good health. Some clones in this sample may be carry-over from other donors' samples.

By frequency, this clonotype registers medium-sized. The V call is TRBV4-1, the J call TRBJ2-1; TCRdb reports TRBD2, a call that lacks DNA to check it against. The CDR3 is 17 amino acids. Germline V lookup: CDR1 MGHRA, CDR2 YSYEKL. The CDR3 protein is CASSQDRDYTTYNEQFF.

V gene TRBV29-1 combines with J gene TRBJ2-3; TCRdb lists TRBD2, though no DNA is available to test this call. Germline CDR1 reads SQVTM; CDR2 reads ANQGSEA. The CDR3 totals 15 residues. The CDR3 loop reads CSVSLAGTSTDTQYF.

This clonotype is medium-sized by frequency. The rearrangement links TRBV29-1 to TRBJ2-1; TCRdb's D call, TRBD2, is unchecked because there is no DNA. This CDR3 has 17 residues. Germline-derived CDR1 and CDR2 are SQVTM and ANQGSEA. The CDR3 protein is CSVAGLAGPTSLDEQFF.

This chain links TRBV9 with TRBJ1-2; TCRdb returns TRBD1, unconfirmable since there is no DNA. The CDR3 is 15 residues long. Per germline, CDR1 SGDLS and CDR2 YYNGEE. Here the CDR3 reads CASSDSRDFNYGYTF.

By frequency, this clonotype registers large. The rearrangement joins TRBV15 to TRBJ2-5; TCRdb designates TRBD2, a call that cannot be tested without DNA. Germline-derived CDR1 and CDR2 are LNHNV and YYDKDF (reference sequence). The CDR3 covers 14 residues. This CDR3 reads CATSRVGSLETQYF.

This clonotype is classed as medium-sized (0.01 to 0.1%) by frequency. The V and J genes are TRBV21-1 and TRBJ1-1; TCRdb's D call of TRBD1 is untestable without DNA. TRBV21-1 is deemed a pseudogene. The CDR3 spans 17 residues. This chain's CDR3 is CASSKGDRTLMNTEAFF.

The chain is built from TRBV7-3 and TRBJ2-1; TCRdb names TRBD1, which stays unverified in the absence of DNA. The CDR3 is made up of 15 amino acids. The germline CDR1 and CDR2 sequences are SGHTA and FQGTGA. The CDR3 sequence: CASSLGVYPGNEQFF.

CDR3 sequence: CASSIYSMNTEAFF. The chain recombines TRBV19 with TRBJ1-1. This CDR3 has 14 residues. Germline CDR1 and CDR2: LNHDA and SQIVND (reference sequence).

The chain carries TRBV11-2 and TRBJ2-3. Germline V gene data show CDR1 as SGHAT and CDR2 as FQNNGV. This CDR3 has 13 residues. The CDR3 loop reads CASSLDATDTQYF.

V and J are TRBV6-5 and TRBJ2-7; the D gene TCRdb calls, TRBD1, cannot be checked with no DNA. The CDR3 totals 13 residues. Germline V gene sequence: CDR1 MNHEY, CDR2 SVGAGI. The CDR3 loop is CASSYYRGDEQYF.

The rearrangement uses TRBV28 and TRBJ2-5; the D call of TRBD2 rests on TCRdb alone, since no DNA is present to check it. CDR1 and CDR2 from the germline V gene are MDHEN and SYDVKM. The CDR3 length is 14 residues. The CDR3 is CASSLGGLAETQYF.

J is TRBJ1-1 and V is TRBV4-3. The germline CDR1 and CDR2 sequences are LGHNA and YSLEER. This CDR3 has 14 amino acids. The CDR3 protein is CASSQDRLNTEAFF.

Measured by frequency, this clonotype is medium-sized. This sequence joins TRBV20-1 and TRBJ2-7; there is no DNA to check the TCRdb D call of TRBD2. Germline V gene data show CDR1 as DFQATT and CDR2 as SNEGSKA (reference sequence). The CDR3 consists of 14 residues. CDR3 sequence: CSARLASGHHEQYF.

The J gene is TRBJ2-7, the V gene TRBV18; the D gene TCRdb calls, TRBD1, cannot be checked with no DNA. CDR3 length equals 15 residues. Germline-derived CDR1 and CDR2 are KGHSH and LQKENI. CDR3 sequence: CASSPPSGEGYEQYF.

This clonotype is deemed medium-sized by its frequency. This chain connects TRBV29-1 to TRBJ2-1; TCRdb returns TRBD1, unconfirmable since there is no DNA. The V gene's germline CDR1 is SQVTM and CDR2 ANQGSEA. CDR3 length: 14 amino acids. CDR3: CSVGGGSSYNEQFF.

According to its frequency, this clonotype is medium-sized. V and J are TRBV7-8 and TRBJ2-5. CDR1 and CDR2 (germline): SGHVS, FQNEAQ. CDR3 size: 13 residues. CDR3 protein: CASSLPSQETQYF.

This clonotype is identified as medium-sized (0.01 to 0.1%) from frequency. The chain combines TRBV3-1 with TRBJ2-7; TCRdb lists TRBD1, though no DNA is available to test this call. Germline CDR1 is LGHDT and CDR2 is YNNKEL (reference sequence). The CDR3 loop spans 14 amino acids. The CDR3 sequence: CASSLGQGDYEQYF.

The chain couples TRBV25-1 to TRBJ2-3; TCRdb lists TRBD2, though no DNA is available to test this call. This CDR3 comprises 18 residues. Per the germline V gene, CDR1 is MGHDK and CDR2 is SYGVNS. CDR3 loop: CASSESGLAGMARDTQYF. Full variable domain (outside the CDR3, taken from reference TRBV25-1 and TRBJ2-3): EADIYQTPRYLVIGTGKKITLECSQTMGHDKMYWYQQDPGMELHLIHYSYGVNSTEKGDLSSESTVSRIRTEHFPLTLESARPSHTSQYLCASSESGLAGMARDTQYFGPGTRLTVL.

This chain's CDR3 is CASSSGGSSYNEQFF. This chain joins TRBV3-1 and TRBJ2-1; TCRdb's D gene call, TRBD1, goes unchecked for lack of DNA. Germline CDR1 LGHDT, CDR2 YNNKEL (reference sequence). This CDR3 contains 15 residues.

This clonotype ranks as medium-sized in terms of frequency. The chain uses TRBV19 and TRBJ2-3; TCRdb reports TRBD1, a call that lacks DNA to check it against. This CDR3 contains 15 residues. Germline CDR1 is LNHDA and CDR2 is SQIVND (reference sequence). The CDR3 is CASSIYGTTTDTQYF.

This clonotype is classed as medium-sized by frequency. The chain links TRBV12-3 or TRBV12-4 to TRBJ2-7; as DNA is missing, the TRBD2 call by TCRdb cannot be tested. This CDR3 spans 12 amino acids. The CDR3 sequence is CASRGDSYEQYF.

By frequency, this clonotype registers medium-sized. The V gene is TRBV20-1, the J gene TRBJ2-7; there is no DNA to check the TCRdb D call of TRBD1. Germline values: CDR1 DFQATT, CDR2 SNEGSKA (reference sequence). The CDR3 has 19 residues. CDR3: CSARGSPGQGTPSYYEQYF.

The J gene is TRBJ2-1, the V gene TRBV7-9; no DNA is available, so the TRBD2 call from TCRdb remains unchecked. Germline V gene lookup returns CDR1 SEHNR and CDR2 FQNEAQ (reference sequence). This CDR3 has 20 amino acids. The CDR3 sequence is CASSSSGLAGGTGLYNEQFF. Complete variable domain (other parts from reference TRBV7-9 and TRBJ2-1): DTGVSQNPRHKITKRGQNVTFRCDPISEHNRLYWYRQTLGQGPEFLTYFQNEAQLEKSRLLSDRFSAERPKGSFSTLEIQRTEQGDSAMYLCASSSSGLAGGTGLYNEQFFGPGTRLTVL.

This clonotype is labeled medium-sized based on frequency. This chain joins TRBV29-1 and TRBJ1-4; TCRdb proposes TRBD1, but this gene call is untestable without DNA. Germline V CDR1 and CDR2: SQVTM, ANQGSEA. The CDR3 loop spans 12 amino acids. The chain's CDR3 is CSAGTDNEKLFF. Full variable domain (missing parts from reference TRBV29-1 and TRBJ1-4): SAVISQKPSRDICQRGTSLTIQCQVDSQVTMMFWYRQQPGQSLTLIATANQGSEATYESGFVIDKFPISRPNLTFSTLTVSNMSPEDSSIYLCSAGTDNEKLFFGSGTQLSVL.

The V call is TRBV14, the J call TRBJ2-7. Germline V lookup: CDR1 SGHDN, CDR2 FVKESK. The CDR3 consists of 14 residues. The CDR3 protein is CASSLIEAFYEQYF.

This CDR3 reads CASSLGNEQFF. The rearrangement joins TRBV5-1 to TRBJ2-1. Germline CDR1 and CDR2: SGHRS and YFSETQ. The CDR3 length is 11 residues.